This TCR beta chain was retrieved from a study of blood T cell repertoires in COVID-19. Study in general: Researchers got acute and convalescent COVID-19 samples from the United States, Italy and Spain. The analysed material was cDNA or gDNA that came from T cells, B-cell-depleted T cells, or PBMCs.

The CDR3 totals 15 residues. V was trimmed by 4 bases and J by 5 bases, leaving 17 bases between them. The germline CDR1 and CDR2 sequences are MGHRA and YSYEKL. Study processing details: Amplification from reference gene primers served as the basis for estimated nucleated cell counts. TCRdb keeps only in-frame clones here, not all; method: immunoSEQ multiplex PCR. The V and J calls and clone size were taken over from that table, and D and trimming were inferred from the DNA. There are roughly 81,000 clones in the sample; about 83% occur only once, and 8% to 9.5% lies in the top ten. This rearrangement joins TRBV4-1 to TRBJ2-5; D might be TRBD1 (6 bases). The sequencing sample was made of peripheral blood. The TCR comes from a man aged 25-40 years with acute or convalescent COVID-19. The CDR3 region has the DNA TGCGCCAGCAGCCCGCCAGACAGGTGGGGGGAGACCCAGTACTTC. Its translation: CASSPPDRWGETQYF.